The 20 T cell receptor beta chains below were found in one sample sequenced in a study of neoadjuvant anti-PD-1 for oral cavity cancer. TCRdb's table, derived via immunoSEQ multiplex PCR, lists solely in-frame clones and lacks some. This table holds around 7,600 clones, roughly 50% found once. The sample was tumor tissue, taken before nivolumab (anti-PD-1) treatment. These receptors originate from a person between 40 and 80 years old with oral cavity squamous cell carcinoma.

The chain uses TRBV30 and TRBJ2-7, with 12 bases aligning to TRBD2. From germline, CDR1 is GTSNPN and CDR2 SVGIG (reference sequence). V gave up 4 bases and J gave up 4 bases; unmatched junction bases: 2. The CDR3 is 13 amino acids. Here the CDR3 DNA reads TGTGCCTGGATGGGACTAGCGGGTTACGAGCAGTACTTC. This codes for CAWMGLAGYEQYF.

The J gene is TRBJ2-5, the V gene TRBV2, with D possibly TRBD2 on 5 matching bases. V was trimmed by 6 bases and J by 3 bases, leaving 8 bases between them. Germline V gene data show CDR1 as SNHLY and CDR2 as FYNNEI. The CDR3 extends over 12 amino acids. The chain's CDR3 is CASRAEEETQYF. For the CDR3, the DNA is TGTGCCAGCAGGGCGGAGGAAGAGACCCAGTACTTC.

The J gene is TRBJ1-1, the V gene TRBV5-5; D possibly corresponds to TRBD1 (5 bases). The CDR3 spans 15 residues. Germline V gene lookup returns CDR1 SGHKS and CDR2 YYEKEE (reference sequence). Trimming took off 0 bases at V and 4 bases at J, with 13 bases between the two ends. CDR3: CASSLVQGFATEAFF. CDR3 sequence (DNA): TGTGCCAGCAGCTTGGTTCAGGGTTTCGCCACTGAAGCTTTCTTT.

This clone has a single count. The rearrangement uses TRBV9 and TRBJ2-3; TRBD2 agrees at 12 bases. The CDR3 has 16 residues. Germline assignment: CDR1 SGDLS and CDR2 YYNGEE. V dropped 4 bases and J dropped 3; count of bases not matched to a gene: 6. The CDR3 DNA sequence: TGTGCCAGCAGCTCGGAAGGACTAGCGGGAACAGATACGCAGTATTTT. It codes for CASSSEGLAGTDTQYF.

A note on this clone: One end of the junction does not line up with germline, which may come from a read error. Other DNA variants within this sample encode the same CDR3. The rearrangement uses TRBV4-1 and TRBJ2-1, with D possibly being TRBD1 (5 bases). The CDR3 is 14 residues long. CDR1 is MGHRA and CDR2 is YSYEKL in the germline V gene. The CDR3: CASSQEGAYNEQFF. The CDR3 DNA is TGTGCCAGCAGCCAAGAAGGGGCCTACAATGAGCAGTTCTTC.

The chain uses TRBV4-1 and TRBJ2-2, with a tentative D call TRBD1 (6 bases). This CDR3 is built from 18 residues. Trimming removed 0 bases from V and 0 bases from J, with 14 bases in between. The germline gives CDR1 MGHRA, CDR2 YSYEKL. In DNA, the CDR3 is TGCGCCAGCAGCCAAGATGGGAAGGGACAAGCGAACACCGGGGAGCTGTTTTTT. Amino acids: CASSQDGKGQANTGELFF.

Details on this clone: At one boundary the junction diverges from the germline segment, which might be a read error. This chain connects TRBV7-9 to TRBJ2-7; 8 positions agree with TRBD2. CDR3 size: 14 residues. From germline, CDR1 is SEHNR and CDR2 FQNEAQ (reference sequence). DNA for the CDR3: TGCGCCAGCACCCCCGGGACTAGCTCCTACGAGCAGTACTTC. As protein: CASTPGTSSYEQYF.

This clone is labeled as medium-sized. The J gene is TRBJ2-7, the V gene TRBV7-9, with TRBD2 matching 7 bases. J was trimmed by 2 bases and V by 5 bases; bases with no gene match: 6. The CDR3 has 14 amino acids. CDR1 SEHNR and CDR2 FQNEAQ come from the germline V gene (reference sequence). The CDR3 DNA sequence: TGTGCCAGCAGCCCCAGGGACTACACCTACGAGCAGTACTTC. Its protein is CASSPRDYTYEQYF.

The CDR3 spells CASSDNPLAEQFF. Here the CDR3 DNA reads TGTGCCAGCAGTGATAACCCCTTAGCTGAGCAGTTCTTC. V and J are TRBV2 and TRBJ2-1, with D uncertain. The CDR3 length is 13 residues. Germline CDR1 is SNHLY and CDR2 is FYNNEI. V was pared by 3 bases and J by 9 bases, with 12 bases between.

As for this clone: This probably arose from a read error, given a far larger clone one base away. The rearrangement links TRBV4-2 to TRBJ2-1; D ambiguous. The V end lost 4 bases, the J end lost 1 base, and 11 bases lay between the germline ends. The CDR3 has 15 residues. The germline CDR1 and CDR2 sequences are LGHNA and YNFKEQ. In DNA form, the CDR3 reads TGTGCCAGCAGCCTCTCTTCGGGTTCCTACAATGAGCAGTTCTTC. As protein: CASSLSSGSYNEQFF.

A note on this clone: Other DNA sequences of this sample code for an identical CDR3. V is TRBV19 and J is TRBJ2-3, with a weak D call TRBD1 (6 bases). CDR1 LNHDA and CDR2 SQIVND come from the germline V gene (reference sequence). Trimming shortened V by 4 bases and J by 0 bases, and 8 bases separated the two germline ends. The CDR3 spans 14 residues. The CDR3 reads CASSRTASTDTQYF. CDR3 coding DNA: TGTGCCAGTAGTAGGACAGCTAGCACAGATACGCAGTATTTT.

DNA of the CDR3: TGTGCCAGCAGCCTATACTCGGGGGTTGTAATGTACGAGCAGTACTTC. Translating gives CASSLYSGVVMYEQYF. The rearrangement links TRBV4-2 to TRBJ2-7; a weak D match, TRBD2 (6 bases). In germline, CDR1 is LGHNA, CDR2 YNFKEQ. V shed 4 bases and J shed 4 bases, with 20 bases lying between them. The CDR3 runs to 16 residues.

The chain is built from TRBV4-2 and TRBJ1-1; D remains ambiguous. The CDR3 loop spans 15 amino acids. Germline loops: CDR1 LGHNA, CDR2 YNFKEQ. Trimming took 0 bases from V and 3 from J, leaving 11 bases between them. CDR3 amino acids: CASSQDRQTHTEAFF. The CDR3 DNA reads TGTGCCAGCAGCCAAGATCGGCAGACCCACACTGAAGCTTTCTTT.

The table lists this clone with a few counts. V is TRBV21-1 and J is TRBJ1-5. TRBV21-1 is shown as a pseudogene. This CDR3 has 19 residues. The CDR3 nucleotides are TGTGCCAGCAGCGCGGTCCGGGTGAGGGGCCGCGGGAGTCGTCAGCCCCAGCATTTT. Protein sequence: CASSAVRVRGRGSRQPQHF.

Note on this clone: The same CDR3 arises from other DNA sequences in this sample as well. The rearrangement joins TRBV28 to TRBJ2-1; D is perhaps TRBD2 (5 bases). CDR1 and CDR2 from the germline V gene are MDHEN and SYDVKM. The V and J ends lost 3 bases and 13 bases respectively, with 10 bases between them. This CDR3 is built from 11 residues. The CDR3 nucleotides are TGTGCCAGCAGTTTCTTGAGGGAACAGTTCTTC. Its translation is CASSFLREQFF. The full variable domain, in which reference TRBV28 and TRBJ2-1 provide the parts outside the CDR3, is DVKVTQSSRYLVKRTGEKVFLECVQDMDHENMFWYRQDPGLGLRLIYFSYDVKMKEKGDIPEGYSVSREKKERFSLILESASTNQTSMYLCASSFLREQFFGPGTRLTVL.

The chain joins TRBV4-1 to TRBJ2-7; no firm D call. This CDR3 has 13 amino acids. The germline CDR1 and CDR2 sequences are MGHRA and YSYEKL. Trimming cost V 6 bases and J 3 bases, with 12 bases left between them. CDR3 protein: CASSRSYNYEQYF. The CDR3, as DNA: TGCGCCAGCAGTAGATCCTACAACTACGAGCAGTACTTC.

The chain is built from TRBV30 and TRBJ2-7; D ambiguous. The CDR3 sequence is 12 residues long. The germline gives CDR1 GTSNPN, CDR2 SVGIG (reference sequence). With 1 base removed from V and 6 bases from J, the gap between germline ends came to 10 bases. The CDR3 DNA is TGTGCCTGGAGTGCATCGGAGCGCGAGCAGTACTTC. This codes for CAWSASEREQYF.

CDR3 region: CASSEGRNGEPQHF. The DNA for the CDR3 is TGTGCCAGCAGTGAGGGTCGGAACGGGGAGCCCCAGCATTTT. The chain combines TRBV2 with TRBJ1-5, with no clear D. V was clipped by 3 bases and J by 8 bases, with 14 bases between them. Per germline, CDR1 SNHLY and CDR2 FYNNEI. The CDR3 length is 14 residues.

The CDR3 loop reads CASSYSPQTGGFEQYF. The CDR3 bases are TGTGCCAGCAGTTACTCCCCCCAGACAGGGGGCTTCGAGCAGTACTTC. V usage is TRBV6-6 and J usage is TRBJ2-7; 10 positions match TRBD1. The germline V gene encodes CDR1 MNHNY and CDR2 SVGAGI (reference sequence). This CDR3 comprises 16 residues. V dropped 0 bases and J dropped 6; count of bases not matched to a gene: 8.

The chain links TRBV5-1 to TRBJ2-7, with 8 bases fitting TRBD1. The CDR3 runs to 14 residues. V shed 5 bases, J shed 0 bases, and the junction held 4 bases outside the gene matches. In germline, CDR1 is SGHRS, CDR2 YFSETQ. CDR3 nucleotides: TGCGCCAGCAGGGCGGGACAGGTCTCCTACGAGCAGTACTTC. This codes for CASRAGQVSYEQYF.